The 22 T cell receptor beta chains presented below share a single source sample, sequenced in a study of shared clonotypes between healthy human individuals. Naive CD8 cells comprised CD45RO-negative, CCR7-positively selected cells, excluding terminally differentiated effector memory CD45RA+ cells. Sequencing was performed with immunoSEQ multiplex PCR; in TCRdb, only in-frame clones are kept and a portion is missing. The repertoire has about 2 million clones, roughly 94% of them found once; the top ten carry under 1.5%. Sequencing was carried out using naive CD8+ T cells sorted from blood. The receptors derive from a man between 18 and 29 years old in good health.

The chain employs TRBV5-1 and TRBJ2-7; D may be TRBD2 (5 bases). The V gene's germline CDR1 is SGHRS and CDR2 YFSETQ. V was cut by 4 bases and J by 3 bases, with 17 bases left in between. The CDR3 length is 15 residues. The DNA of the CDR3 is TGCGCCAGCAGCGTAACTAGAACTAGTAACTACGAGCAGTACTTC. Translated, it gives CASSVTRTSNYEQYF.

This clone showed up just once. This chain joins TRBV28 and TRBJ2-5; D uncertain. The CDR3 covers 11 residues. Germline CDR1 MDHEN, CDR2 SYDVKM. Trimming removed 8 bases from V and 5 bases from J, with 9 bases in between. CDR3 region: CASQFGETQYF. CDR3 bases: TGTGCCAGCCAATTCGGGGAGACCCAGTACTTC.

This chain links TRBV28 with TRBJ2-7; no firm D call. CDR3 length: 13 residues. Trimming pared 3 bases from V and 6 bases from J, leaving 12 bases between. Germline assignment: CDR1 MDHEN and CDR2 SYDVKM. The CDR3 DNA follows: TGTGCCAGCAGTTTTCAGGCTAGTCCCGAGCAGTACTTC. It specifies CASSFQASPEQYF.

V and J are TRBV6-5 and TRBJ1-1, with TRBD1 identical over 7 bases. V lost 2 bases to trimming and J lost 0 bases; unmatched junction nucleotides: 3. This CDR3 region has 15 residues. The germline gives CDR1 MNHEY, CDR2 SVGAGI. The CDR3 here is CASSYDTGVNTEAFF. CDR3 coding DNA: TGTGCCAGCAGTTACGATACAGGGGTGAACACTGAAGCTTTCTTT.

This clone was seen only a few times. This sequence joins TRBV5-1 and TRBJ2-7; 7 bases line up with TRBD1. CDR1 and CDR2 from the germline V gene are SGHRS and YFSETQ. The V gene end was trimmed by 4 bases and the J gene end by 5 bases; junction bases not matched to a gene: 9. The CDR3 covers 14 residues. CDR3 nucleotide sequence: TGCGCCAGCAGCGAAATACAGGGGATCGACGAGCAGTACTTC. As protein: CASSEIQGIDEQYF.

The J gene is TRBJ2-2, the V gene TRBV11-2, with D hard to call. The germline V gene encodes CDR1 SGHAT and CDR2 FQNNGV. V lost 1 base, J lost 7 bases, and 13 bases lay in between. The CDR3 runs to 15 residues. CDR3 region: CASSLVPSVFGELFF. The CDR3 DNA sequence: TGTGCCAGCAGCTTAGTCCCCTCAGTCTTCGGGGAGCTGTTTTTT.

The chain is built from TRBV11-2 and TRBJ1-5; D remains ambiguous. Germline values: CDR1 SGHAT, CDR2 FQNNGV. Trimming cost V 1 base and J 1 base, with 8 bases left between them. The CDR3 extends over 15 amino acids. CDR3 residues: CASSLGVESNQPQHF. Written as DNA, the CDR3 is TGTGCCAGCAGCTTAGGGGTGGAAAGCAATCAGCCCCAGCATTTT.

The rearrangement links TRBV29-1 to TRBJ2-1, with 8 bases lining up with TRBD2. The length of the CDR3 is 16 residues. The V and J ends lost 7 bases and 1 base, in that order; junction bases with no gene match: 12. CDR1 is SQVTM, CDR2 ANQGSEA, per germline. This CDR3 is CSAEDPGGLSYNEQFF. As DNA, the CDR3 is TGCAGCGCCGAGGACCCGGGAGGGCTTTCCTACAATGAGCAGTTCTTC.

The V gene is TRBV7-2, the J gene TRBJ2-7; 9 bases fit TRBD2. The trim removed 3 bases at V and 0 bases at J, leaving 6 bases unmatched. CDR3 size: 16 residues. Per the germline V gene, CDR1 is SGHTA and CDR2 is FQGNSA. CDR3 in amino acids: CASSLVASGISYEQYF. CDR3 nucleotides: TGTGCCAGCAGCTTGGTCGCTAGCGGGATCTCCTACGAGCAGTACTTC.

This clone appeared a single time. This sequence joins TRBV25-1 and TRBJ1-1, with no clear D. Germline values: CDR1 MGHDK, CDR2 SYGVNS. The CDR3 has 11 residues. Trimming took off 9 bases at V and 3 bases at J, with 8 bases between the two ends. The CDR3 DNA is TGTGCCAGTGATGGCGACACTGAAGCTTTCTTT. This sequence encodes CASDGDTEAFF. The complete variable domain, with remaining parts taken from reference TRBV25-1 and TRBJ1-1, reads EADIYQTPRYLVIGTGKKITLECSQTMGHDKMYWYQQDPGMELHLIHYSYGVNSTEKGDLSSESTVSRIRTEHFPLTLESARPSHTSQYLCASDGDTEAFFGQGTRLTVV.

This chain uses TRBV5-1 with TRBJ1-1; D unclear. Trimming removed 2 bases from V and 1 base from J, with 12 bases in between. Germline values: CDR1 SGHRS, CDR2 YFSETQ. The CDR3 extends over 15 amino acids. CDR3 sequence reads: CASSFTFDGNTEAFF. CDR3 coding DNA: TGCGCCAGCAGCTTCACCTTCGACGGGAACACTGAAGCTTTCTTT.

A note on this clone: Other DNA sequences in the sample encode the same CDR3. CDR3 nucleotide sequence: TGTGCCAGCAGTTACTCTGGAGATACTAACTATGGCTACACCTTC. Protein: CASSYSGDTNYGYTF. The chain recombines TRBV6-5 with TRBJ1-2; D unresolved. Germline CDR1 and CDR2: MNHEY and SVGAGI. This CDR3 is 15 amino acids long. Trimming stripped 0 bases from V and 0 bases from J, with 8 bases between.

The chain recombines TRBV4-1 with TRBJ2-5, with no clear D. The CDR3 is 13 residues long. Per germline, CDR1 MGHRA and CDR2 YSYEKL. Trimming shortened V by 2 bases and J by 4 bases, and 8 bases separated the two germline ends. CDR3 nucleotides: TGCGCCAGCAGCCAATCCCTGTTAGAGACCCAGTACTTC. It codes for CASSQSLLETQYF.

The chain's CDR3 is CASSSRDRVYNEQFF. CDR3 bases: TGCGCCAGCAGCTCCCGGGACAGGGTTTACAATGAGCAGTTCTTC. This chain connects TRBV5-1 to TRBJ2-1, with 9 bases lining up with TRBD1. Looked up from germline, CDR1 is SGHRS and CDR2 is YFSETQ. V shed 3 bases and J 4 bases; nucleotides not matched to a gene: 5. The CDR3 extends over 15 amino acids.

The CDR3 loop reads CASSQTVCYGYTF. The CDR3 nucleotides are TGTGCCAGCAGCCAGACAGTATGCTATGGCTACACCTTC. The rearrangement joins TRBV14 to TRBJ1-2; the D gene is possibly TRBD1 (5 bases). The CDR3 covers 13 residues. Germline-derived CDR1 and CDR2 are SGHDN and FVKESK. The V and J ends lost 3 bases and 4 bases respectively, with 9 bases between them.

V gene TRBV11-2 combines with J gene TRBJ1-1, with D unresolved. The V end lost 5 bases, the J end lost 3 bases, and 19 bases lay between the germline ends. Per the germline V gene, CDR1 is SGHAT and CDR2 is FQNNGV. The CDR3 is 16 amino acids. CDR3 sequence reads: CASSVSRAPKDTEAFF. In DNA form, the CDR3 reads TGTGCCAGCAGCGTAAGCCGGGCCCCCAAAGACACTGAAGCTTTCTTT.

The table lists this clone with a count of one. The chain is built from TRBV27 and TRBJ2-7, with D unclear. The CDR3 is 13 residues long. Germline-derived CDR1 and CDR2 are MNHEY and SMNVEV (reference sequence). V lost 1 base and J 5 bases, leaving 9 bases between the germline ends. This CDR3 is CASSLYGMDEQYF. CDR3 bases: TGTGCCAGCAGTTTATACGGAATGGACGAGCAGTACTTC.

The gene calls are TRBV27 and TRBJ2-7; D may be TRBD2 (6 bases). This CDR3 spans 13 amino acids. CDR1 MNHEY and CDR2 SMNVEV come from the germline V gene (reference sequence). V was trimmed by 6 bases and J by 3 bases, leaving 12 bases between them. Here the CDR3 DNA reads TGTGCCAGCAGCGAGGGACTGATCTACGAGCAGTACTTC. It specifies CASSEGLIYEQYF.

J is TRBJ2-2 and V is TRBV19; TRBD1 agrees at 8 bases. Germline CDR1 is LNHDA and CDR2 is SQIVND (reference sequence). Trimming at V came to 3 bases and at J to 2 bases, leaving 8 bases not matched to a gene. This CDR3 is 17 amino acids long. In DNA form, the CDR3 reads TGTGCCAGTAGTATTTTCCTCAGGGGGCTTAACACCGGGGAGCTGTTTTTT. Its protein product is CASSIFLRGLNTGELFF.

V usage is TRBV2 and J usage is TRBJ2-7, with TRBD1 matching over 12 bases. This CDR3 spans 16 amino acids. Germline V gives CDR1 SNHLY, CDR2 FYNNEI. Trimming at V came to 0 bases and at J to 4 bases, leaving 4 bases not matched to a gene. The CDR3 DNA reads TGTGCCAGCAGTGAAGCCCCGGGACAGGGGGCGTACGAGCAGTACTTC. Translation: CASSEAPGQGAYEQYF.

The V gene is TRBV7-9, the J gene TRBJ2-7; weak D call: TRBD2 (6 bases). V lost 2 bases and J lost 3, with 17 bases in between. The CDR3 runs 16 residues. Germline assignment: CDR1 SEHNR and CDR2 FQNEAQ (reference sequence). In nucleotides, the CDR3 is TGTGCCAGCAGCTTAATCGGGGCGGGAACCGGCTACGAGCAGTACTTC. It specifies CASSLIGAGTGYEQYF.

On this clone: Different DNA sequences within this sample yield the same CDR3. This chain uses TRBV7-6 with TRBJ2-2; possible D gene TRBD2, 6 bases. This CDR3 spans 13 amino acids. V was cut by 1 base and J by 7 bases, with 7 bases left in between. Per germline, CDR1 SGHVS and CDR2 FNYEAQ. CDR3 sequence: CASSLGGGGELFF. CDR3 DNA sequence: TGTGCCAGCAGCTTAGGGGGAGGCGGGGAGCTGTTTTTT.